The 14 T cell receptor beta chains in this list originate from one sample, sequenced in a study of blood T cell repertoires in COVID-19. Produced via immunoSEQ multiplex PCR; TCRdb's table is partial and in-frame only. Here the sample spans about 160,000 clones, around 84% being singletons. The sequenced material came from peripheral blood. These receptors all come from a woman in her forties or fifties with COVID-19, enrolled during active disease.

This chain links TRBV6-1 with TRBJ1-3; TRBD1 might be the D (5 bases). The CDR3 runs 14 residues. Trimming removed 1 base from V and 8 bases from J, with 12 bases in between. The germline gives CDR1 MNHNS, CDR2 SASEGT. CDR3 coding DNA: TGTGCCAGCAGTGAAGTGGGCAGGGCCGACACCATATATTTT. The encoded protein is CASSEVGRADTIYF.

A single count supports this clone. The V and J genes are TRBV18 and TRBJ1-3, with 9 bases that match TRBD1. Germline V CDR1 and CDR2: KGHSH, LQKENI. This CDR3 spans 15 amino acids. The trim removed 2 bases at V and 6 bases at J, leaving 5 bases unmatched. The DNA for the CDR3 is TGTGCCAGCTCACCAACGGGACAGGGAGAAAACACCATATATTTT. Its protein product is CASSPTGQGENTIYF. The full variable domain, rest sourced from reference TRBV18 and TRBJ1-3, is NAGVMQNPRHLVRRRGQEARLRCSPMKGHSHVYWYRQLPEEGLKFMVYLQKENIIDESGMPKERFSAEFPKEGPSILRIQQVVRGDSAAYFCASSPTGQGENTIYFGEGSWLTVV.

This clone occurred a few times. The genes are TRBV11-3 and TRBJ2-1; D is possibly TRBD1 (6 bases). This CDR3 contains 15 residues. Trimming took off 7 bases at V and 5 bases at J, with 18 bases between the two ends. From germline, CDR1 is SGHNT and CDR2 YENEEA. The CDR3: CASNLAGVFDNEQFF. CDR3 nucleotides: TGTGCCAGCAACCTAGCAGGGGTTTTCGACAATGAGCAGTTCTTC. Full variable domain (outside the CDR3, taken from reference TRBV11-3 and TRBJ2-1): EAGVVQSPRYKIIEKKQPVAFWCNPISGHNTLYWYLQNLGQGPELLIRYENEEAVDDSQLPKDRFSAERLKGVDSTLKIQPAELGDSAVYLCASNLAGVFDNEQFFGPGTRLTVL.

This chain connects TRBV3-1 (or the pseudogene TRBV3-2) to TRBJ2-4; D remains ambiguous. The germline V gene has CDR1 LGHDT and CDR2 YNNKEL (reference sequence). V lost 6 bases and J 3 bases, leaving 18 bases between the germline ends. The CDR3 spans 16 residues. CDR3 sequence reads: CASSPLEASRKNIQYF. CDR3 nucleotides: TGTGCCAGCAGTCCTTTAGAGGCGTCGCGCAAAAACATTCAGTACTTC.

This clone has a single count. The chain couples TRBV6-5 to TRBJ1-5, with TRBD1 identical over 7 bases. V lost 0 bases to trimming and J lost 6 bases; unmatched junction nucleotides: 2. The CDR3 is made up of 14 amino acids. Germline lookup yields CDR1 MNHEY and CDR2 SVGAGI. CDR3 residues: CASSYSDRVQPQHF. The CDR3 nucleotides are TGTGCCAGCAGTTACTCAGACAGGGTTCAGCCCCAGCATTTT.

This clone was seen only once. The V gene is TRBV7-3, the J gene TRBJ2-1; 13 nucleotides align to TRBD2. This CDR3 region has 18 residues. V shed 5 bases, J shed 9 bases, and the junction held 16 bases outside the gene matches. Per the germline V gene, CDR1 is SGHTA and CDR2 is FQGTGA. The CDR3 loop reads CASSLPGTSGDRGGEQFF. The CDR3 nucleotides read TGTGCCAGCAGCCTTCCCGGGACTAGCGGGGACCGGGGGGGTGAGCAGTTCTTC.

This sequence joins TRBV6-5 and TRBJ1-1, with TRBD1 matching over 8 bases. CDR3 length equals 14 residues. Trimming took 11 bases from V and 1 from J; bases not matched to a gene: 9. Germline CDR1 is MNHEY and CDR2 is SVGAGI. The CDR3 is CAGPRDRTNTEAFF. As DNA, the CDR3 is TGTGCCGGCCCTAGGGACAGGACGAACACTGAAGCTTTCTTT.

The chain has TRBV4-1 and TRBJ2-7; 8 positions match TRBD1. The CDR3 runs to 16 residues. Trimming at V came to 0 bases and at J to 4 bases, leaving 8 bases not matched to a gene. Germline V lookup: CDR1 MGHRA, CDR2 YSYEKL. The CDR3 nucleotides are TGCGCCAGCAGCCAAGATCCGGACAGGGAGATGTACGAGCAGTACTTC. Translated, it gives CASSQDPDREMYEQYF.

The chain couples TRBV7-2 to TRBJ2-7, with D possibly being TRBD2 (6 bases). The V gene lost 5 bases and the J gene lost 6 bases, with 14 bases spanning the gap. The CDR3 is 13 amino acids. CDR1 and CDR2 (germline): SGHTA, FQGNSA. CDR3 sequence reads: CASSPAGGPEQYF. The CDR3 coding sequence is TGTGCCAGCAGCCCCGCCGGGGGACCCGAGCAGTACTTC.

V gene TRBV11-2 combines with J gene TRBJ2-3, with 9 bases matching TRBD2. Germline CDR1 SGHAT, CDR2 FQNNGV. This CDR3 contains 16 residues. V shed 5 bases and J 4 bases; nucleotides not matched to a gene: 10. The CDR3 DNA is TGTGCCAGCAGCCTGGGGGCGGGGGGGGCGTCAGATACGCAGTATTTT. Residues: CASSLGAGGASDTQYF.

The CDR3 is CASSLGQVNQPQHF. The DNA for the CDR3 is TGTGCCAGCAGCTTGGGGCAGGTCAATCAGCCCCAGCATTTT. This chain connects TRBV7-9 to TRBJ1-5; possible D gene TRBD1, 5 bases. This CDR3 comprises 14 residues. The germline gives CDR1 SEHNR, CDR2 FQNEAQ (reference sequence). The V gene lost 3 bases and the J gene lost 3 bases, with 9 bases spanning the gap. Full variable domain (outside the CDR3, taken from reference TRBV7-9 and TRBJ1-5): DTGVSQNPRHKITKRGQNVTFRCDPISEHNRLYWYRQTLGQGPEFLTYFQNEAQLEKSRLLSDRFSAERPKGSFSTLEIQRTEQGDSAMYLCASSLGQVNQPQHFGDGTRLSIL.

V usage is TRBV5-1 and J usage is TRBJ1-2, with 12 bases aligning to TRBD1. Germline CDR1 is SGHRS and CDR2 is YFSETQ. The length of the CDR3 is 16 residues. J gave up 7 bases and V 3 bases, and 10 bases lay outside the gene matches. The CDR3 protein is CASSSGTGGEWSGYTF. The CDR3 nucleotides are TGCGCCAGCAGCTCCGGGACAGGGGGCGAGTGGTCTGGCTACACCTTC.

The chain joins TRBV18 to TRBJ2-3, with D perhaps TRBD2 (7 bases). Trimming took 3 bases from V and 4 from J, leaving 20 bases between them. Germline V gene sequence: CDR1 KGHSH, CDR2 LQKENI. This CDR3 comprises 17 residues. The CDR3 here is CASSPRSAGAPPDTQYF. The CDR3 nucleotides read TGTGCCAGCTCACCCCGGAGCGCGGGGGCCCCCCCAGATACGCAGTATTTT.

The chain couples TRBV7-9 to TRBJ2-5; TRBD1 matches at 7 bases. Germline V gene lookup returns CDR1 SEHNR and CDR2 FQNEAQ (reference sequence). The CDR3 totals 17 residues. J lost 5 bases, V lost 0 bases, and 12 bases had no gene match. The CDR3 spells CASSLAPLTGKRETQYF. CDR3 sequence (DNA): TGTGCCAGCAGCTTAGCCCCTTTGACAGGGAAAAGGGAGACCCAGTACTTC.